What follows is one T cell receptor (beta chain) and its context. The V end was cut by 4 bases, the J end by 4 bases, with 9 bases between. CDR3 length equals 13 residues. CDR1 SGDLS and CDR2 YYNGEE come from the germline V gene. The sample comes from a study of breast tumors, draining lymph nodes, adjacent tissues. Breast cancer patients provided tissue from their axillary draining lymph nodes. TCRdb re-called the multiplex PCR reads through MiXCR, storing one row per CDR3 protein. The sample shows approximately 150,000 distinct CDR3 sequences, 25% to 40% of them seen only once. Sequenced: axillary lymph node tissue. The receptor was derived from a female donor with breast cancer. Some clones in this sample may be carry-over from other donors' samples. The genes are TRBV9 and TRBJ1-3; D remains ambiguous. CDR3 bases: TGTGCCAGCAGCACCTGGACGGGAAACACCATATATTTT. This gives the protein CASSTWTGNTIYF. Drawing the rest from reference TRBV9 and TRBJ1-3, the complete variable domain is DSGVTQTPKHLITATGQRVTLRCSPRSGDLSVYWYQQSLDQGLQFLIQYYNGEERAKGNILERFSAQQFPDLHSELNLSSLELGDSALYFCASSTWTGNTIYFGEGSWLTVV.